In its sample, the clone carrying this TCR beta chain was seen many times. The data belong to a study of human T cells and chemical hapten exposure. Whole-study context: Yields of TCR per sample differed, chiefly owing to small differences in pooled library volume.

Regarding time point: patch test 2, 6 weeks after DPC sensitization. The treatment: therapeutic diphenylcyclopropenone sensitization with weekly scalp DPC. Donation of samples came from alopecia patients who were 18 to 70 years old and suitable for DPC. In TCRdb, the RACE reads were re-called with MiXCR into one record per CDR3 protein. This sample has about 73,000 distinct CDR3 sequences, with around 8.8% found just once. CDR3 length: 14 residues. Trimming pared 2 bases from V and 0 bases from J, leaving 5 bases between. CDR1 and CDR2 from the germline V gene are ENHRY and SYGVKD. This sequence originates from a woman between 45 and 60 years old with alopecia areata. Some clones in this sample may be carry-over from other donors' samples. Here the sequenced sample was whole blood, taken in connection with sensitization to the hapten diphenylcyclopropenone (DPC). J is TRBJ1-3 and V is TRBV10-3; D gene uncertain. CDR3 sequence reads: CAISERNSGNTIYF. CDR3 nucleotide sequence: TGTGCCATCAGTGAGCGGAACTCTGGAAACACCATATATTTT.